The clone carrying this T cell receptor (beta chain) was detected only a few times. What it binds is unknown. This entry belongs to a study of post-analysis software for immune sequencing data. Overall study findings and caveats: There were roughly 5 TRBV segments more frequent in patients than controls, and TRBV5-6, TRBV5-1 and TRBV20-1 were among them. The study found significantly lower normalized Chao1 diversity in multiple sclerosis patients than in controls.

Unique molecular identifiers were built into the TCR beta cDNA libraries. TCRdb passed the PCR reads through MiXCR, listing each CDR3 protein once. The sample holds fewer than 850,000 distinct CDR3 sequences, around 27% seen once. Germline V gene data show CDR1 as DFQATT and CDR2 as SNEGSKA (reference sequence). The length of the CDR3 is 12 residues. The specimen sequenced was blood. The chain carries TRBV20-1 and TRBJ1-4; 9 bases agree with TRBD1. The sequence was collected from a girl aged 5-17 years with multiple sclerosis. CDR3 amino acids: CGTTGGDEKLFF. The CDR3 region has the DNA TGCGGAACAACAGGGGGCGATGAAAAACTGTTTTTT.